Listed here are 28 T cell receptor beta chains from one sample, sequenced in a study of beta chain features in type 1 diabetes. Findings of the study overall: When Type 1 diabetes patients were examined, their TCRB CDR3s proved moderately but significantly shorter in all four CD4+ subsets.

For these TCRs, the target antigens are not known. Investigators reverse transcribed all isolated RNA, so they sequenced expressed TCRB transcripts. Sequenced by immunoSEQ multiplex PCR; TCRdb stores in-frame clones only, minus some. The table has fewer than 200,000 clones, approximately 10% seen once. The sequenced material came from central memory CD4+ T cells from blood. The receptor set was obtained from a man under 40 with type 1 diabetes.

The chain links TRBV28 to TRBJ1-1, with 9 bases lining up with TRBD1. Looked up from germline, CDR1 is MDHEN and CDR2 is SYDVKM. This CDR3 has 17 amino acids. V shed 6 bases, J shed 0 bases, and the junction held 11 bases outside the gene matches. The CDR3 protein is CASRPVGQGPLNTEAFF. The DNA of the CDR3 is TGTGCCAGCAGACCAGTCGGACAGGGGCCCCTGAACACTGAAGCTTTCTTT.

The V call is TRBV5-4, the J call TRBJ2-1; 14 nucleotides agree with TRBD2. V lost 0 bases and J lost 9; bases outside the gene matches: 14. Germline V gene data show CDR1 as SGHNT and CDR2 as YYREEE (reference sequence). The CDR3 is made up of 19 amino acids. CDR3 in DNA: TGTGCCAGCAGCTTGGGGGCCGGGACTAGCGGGAGCTCTTTGGGTGAGCAGTTCTTC. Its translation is CASSLGAGTSGSSLGEQFF. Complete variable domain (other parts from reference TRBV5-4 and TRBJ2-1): ETGVTQSPTHLIKTRGQQVTLRCSSQSGHNTVSWYQQALGQGPQFIFQYYREEENGRGNFPPRFSGLQFPNYSSELNVNALELDDSALYLCASSLGAGTSGSSLGEQFFGPGTRLTVL.

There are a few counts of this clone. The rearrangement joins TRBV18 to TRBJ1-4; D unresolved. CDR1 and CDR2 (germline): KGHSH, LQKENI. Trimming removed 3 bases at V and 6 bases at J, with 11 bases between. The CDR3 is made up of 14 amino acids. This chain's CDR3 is CASSPQAEDEKLFF. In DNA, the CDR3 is TGTGCCAGCTCACCGCAAGCCGAAGATGAAAAACTGTTTTTT.

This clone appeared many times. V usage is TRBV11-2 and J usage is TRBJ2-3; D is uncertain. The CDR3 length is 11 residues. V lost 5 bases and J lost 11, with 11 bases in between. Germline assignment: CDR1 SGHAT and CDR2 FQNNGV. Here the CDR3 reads CASSPGPLQYF. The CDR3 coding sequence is TGTGCCAGCAGCCCCGGTCCCTTGCAGTATTTT.

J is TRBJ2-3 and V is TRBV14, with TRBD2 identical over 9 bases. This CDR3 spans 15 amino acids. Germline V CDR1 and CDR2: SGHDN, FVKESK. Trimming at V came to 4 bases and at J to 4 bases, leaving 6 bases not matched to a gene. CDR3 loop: CASSLAGVRSDTQYF. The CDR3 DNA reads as TGTGCCAGCAGCCTAGCGGGAGTGAGGTCAGATACGCAGTATTTT.

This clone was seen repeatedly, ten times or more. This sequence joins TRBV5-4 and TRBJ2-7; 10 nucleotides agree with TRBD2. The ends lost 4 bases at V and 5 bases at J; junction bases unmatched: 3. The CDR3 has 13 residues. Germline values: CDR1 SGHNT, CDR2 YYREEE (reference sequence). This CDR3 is CASSLAGVDEQYF. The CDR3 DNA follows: TGTGCCAGCAGCCTAGCGGGAGTAGACGAGCAGTACTTC. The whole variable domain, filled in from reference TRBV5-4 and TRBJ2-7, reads ETGVTQSPTHLIKTRGQQVTLRCSSQSGHNTVSWYQQALGQGPQFIFQYYREEENGRGNFPPRFSGLQFPNYSSELNVNALELDDSALYLCASSLAGVDEQYFGPGTRLTVT.

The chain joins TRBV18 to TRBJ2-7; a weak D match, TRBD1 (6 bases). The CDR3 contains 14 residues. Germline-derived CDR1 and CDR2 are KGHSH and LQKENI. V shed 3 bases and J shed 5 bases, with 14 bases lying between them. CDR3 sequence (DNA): TGTGCCAGCTCACCGACGGACAGCCGGGACGAGCAGTACTTC. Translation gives CASSPTDSRDEQYF.

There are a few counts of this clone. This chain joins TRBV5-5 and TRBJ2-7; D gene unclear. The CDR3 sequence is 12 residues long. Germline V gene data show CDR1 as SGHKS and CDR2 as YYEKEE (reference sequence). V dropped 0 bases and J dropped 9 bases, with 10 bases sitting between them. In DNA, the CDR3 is TGTGCCAGCAGCTTGGAGGAGATGCGGCAGTACTTC. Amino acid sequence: CASSLEEMRQYF.

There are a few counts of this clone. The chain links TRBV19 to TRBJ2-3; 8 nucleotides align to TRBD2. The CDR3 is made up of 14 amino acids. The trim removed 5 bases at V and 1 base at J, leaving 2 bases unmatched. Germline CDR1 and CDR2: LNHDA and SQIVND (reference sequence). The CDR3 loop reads CASSPGLGTDTQYF. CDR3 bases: TGTGCCAGTAGTCCGGGACTAGGCACAGATACGCAGTATTTT.

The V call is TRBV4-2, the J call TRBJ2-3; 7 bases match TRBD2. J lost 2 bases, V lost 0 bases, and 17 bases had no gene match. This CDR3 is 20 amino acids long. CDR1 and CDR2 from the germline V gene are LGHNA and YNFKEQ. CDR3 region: CASSQDRVAGLRVYTDTQYF. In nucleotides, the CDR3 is TGTGCCAGCAGCCAAGATCGGGTAGCGGGCCTTCGCGTTTACACAGATACGCAGTATTTT.

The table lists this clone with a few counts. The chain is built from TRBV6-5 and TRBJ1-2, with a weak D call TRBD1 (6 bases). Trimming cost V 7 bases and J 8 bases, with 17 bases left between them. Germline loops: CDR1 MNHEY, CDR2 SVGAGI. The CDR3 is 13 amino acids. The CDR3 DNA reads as TGTGCCAGCACCAGCTGGGGGCTAGGGGGCTACACCTTC. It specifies CASTSWGLGGYTF.

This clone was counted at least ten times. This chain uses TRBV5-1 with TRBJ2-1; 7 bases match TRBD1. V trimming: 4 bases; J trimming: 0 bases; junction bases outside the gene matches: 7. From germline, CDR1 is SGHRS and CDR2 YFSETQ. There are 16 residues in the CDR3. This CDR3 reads CASSQTGTASYNEQFF. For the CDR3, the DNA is TGCGCCAGCAGCCAAACCGGGACAGCCTCCTACAATGAGCAGTTCTTC.

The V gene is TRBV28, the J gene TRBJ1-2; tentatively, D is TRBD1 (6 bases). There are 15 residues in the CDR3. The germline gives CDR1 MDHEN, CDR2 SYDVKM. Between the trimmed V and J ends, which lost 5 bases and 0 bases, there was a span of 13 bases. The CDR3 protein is CASSPWTAANYGYTF. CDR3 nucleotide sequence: TGTGCCAGCAGTCCTTGGACAGCTGCTAACTATGGCTACACCTTC.

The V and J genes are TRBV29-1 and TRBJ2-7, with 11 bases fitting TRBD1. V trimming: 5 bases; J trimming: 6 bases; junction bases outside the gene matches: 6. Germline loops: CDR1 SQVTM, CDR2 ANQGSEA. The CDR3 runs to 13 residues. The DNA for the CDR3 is TGCAGCGTTTCGACCGGGACAGGGGGCGAGCAGTACTTC. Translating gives CSVSTGTGGEQYF.

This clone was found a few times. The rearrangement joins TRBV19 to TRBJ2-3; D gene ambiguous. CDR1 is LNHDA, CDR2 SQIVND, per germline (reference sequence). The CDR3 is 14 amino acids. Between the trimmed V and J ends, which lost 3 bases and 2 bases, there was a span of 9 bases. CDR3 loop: CASSIGRNTDTQYF. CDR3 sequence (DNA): TGTGCCAGTAGTATTGGCAGAAACACAGATACGCAGTATTTT.

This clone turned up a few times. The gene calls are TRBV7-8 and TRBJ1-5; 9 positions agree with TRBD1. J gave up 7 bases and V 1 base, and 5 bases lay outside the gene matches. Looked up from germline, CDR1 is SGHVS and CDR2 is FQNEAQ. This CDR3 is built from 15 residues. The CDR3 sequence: CASSLGGQGSQPQHF. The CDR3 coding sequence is TGTGCCAGCAGCTTAGGGGGACAGGGAAGCCAGCCCCAGCATTTT. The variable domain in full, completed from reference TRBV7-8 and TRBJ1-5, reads GAGVSQSPRYKVAKRGQDVALRCDPISGHVSLFWYQQALGQGPEFLTYFQNEAQLDKSGLPSDRFFAERPEGSVSTLKIQRTQQEDSAVYLCASSLGGQGSQPQHFGDGTRLSIL.

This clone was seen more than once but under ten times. The CDR3 bases are TGTGCCAGCAGCGCGGGGACTAGCAGGAACACCGGGGAGCTGTTTTTT. This translates into CASSAGTSRNTGELFF. This sequence joins TRBV7-6 and TRBJ2-2; 9 bases match TRBD2. The CDR3 runs to 16 residues. V shed 5 bases, J shed 1 base, and the junction held 5 bases outside the gene matches. The germline V gene encodes CDR1 SGHVS and CDR2 FNYEAQ.

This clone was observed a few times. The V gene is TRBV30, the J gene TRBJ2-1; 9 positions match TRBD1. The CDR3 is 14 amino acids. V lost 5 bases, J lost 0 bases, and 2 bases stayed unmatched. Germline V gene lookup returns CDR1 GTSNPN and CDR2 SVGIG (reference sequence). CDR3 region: CAWDRGSSYNEQFF. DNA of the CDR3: TGTGCCTGGGACAGGGGGAGCTCCTACAATGAGCAGTTCTTC. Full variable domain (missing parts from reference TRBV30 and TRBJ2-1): SQTIHQWPATLVQPVGSPLSLECTVEGTSNPNLYWYRQAAGRGLQLLFYSVGIGQISSEVPQNLSASRPQDRQFILSSKKLLLSDSGFYLCAWDRGSSYNEQFFGPGTRLTVL.

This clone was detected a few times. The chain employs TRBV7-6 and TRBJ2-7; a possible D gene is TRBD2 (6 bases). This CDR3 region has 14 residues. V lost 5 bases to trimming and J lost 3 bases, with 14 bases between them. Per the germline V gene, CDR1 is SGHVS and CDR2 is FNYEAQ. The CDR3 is CASSPWGELYEQYF. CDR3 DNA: TGTGCCAGCAGCCCATGGGGGGAACTCTACGAGCAGTACTTC.

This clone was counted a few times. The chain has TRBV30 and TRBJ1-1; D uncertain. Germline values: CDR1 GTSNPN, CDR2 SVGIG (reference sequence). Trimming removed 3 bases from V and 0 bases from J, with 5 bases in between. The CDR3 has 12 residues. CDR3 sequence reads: CAWRYMNTEAFF. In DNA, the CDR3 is TGTGCCTGGAGGTATATGAACACTGAAGCTTTCTTT.

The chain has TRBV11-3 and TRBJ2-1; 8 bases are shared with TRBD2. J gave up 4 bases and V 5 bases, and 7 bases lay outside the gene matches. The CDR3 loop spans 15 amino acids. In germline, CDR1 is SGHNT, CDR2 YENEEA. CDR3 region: CASSVSPGGYNEQFF. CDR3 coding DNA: TGTGCCAGCAGCGTAAGCCCGGGAGGGTACAATGAGCAGTTCTTC.

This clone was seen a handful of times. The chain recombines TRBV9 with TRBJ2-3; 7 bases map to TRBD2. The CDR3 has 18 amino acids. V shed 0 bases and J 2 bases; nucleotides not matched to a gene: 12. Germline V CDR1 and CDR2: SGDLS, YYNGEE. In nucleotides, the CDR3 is TGTGCCAGCAGCGTAGCTAGCGGTCCCACGAGTTCCACAGATACGCAGTATTTT. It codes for CASSVASGPTSSTDTQYF.

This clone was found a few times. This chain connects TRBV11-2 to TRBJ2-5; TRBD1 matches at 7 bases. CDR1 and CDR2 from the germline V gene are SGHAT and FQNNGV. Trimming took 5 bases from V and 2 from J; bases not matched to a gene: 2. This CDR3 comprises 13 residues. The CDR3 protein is CASSLDRQETQYF. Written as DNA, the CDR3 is TGTGCCAGCAGCCTGGACAGGCAAGAGACCCAGTACTTC.

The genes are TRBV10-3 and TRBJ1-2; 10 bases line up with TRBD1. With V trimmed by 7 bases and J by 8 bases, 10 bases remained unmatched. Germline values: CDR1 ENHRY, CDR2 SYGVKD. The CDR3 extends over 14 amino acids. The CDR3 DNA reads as TGTGCCATCAAACCGGGACAGGGGTTGGTGGGCTACACCTTC. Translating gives CAIKPGQGLVGYTF.

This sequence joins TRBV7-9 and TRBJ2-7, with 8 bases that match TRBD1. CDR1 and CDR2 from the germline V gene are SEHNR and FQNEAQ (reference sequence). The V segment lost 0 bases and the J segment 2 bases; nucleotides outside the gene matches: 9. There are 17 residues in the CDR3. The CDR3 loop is CASSLALDRGWTYEQYF. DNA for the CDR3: TGTGCCAGCAGCTTAGCGCTTGACAGGGGATGGACCTACGAGCAGTACTTC. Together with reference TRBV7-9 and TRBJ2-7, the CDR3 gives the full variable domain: DTGVSQNPRHKITKRGQNVTFRCDPISEHNRLYWYRQTLGQGPEFLTYFQNEAQLEKSRLLSDRFSAERPKGSFSTLEIQRTEQGDSAMYLCASSLALDRGWTYEQYFGPGTRLTVT.

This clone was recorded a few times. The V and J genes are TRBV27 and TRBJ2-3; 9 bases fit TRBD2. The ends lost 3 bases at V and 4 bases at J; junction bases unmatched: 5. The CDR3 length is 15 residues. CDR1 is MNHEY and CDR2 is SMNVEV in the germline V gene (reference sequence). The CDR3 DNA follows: TGTGCCAGCAGTTTGTGGGCGGGAGGGCCAGATACGCAGTATTTT. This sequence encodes CASSLWAGGPDTQYF.

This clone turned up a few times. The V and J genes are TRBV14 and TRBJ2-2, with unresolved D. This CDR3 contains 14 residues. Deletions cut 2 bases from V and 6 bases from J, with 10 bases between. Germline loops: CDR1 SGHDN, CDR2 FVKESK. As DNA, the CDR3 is TGTGCCAGCAGCCAATCCATGGCGGCCGGGGAGCTGTTTTTT. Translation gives CASSQSMAAGELFF.

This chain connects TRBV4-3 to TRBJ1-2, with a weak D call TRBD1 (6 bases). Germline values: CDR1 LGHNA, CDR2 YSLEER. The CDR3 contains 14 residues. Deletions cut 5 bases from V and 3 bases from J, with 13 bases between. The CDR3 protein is CASSKQGSDYGYTF. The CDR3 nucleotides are TGCGCCAGCAGCAAACAGGGATCCGACTATGGCTACACCTTC.